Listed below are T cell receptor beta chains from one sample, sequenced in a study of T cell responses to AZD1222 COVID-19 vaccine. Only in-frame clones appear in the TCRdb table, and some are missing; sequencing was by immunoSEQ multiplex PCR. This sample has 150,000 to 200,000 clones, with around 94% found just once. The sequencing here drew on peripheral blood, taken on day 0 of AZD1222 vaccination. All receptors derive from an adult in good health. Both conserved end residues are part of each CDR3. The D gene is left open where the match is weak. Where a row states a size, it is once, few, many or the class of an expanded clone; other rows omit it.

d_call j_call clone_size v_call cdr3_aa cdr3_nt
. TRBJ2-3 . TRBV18 CASSPSSGDTQYF TGTGCCAGCTCACCCTCTAGTGGAGATACGCAGTATTTT
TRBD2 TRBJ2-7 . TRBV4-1 CASSQGLAGGPSSYEQYF TGCGCCAGCAGCCAAGGACTAGCGGGAGGGCCTAGCTCCTACGAGCAGTACTTC
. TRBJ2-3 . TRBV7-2 CASSLGPFTDTQYF TGTGCCAGCAGCTTAGGCCCTTTCACAGATACGCAGTATTTT
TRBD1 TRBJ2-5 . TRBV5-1 CASSLEGQGTHGKTQYF TGCGCCAGCAGCTTGGAGGGACAGGGTACCCATGGGAAGACCCAGTACTTC
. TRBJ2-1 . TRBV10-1 CASRVGPNNEQFF TGCGCCAGCAGGGTTGGTCCAAACAATGAGCAGTTCTTC
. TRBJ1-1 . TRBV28 CASSSAVGGDTEAFF TGTGCCAGCAGCTCTGCCGTTGGCGGGGACACTGAAGCTTTCTTT
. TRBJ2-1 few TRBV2 CASSEVRAYNEQFF TGTGCCAGCAGTGAAGTAAGGGCCTACAATGAGCAGTTCTTC
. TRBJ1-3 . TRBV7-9 CASSSYWGSSGNTIYF TGTGCCAGCAGCTCCTACTGGGGGTCTTCTGGAAACACCATATATTTT
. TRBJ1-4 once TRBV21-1 CASTSPTGDLNEKLFF TGTGCCAGCACCTCCCCGACAGGGGACTTAAATGAAAAACTGTTTTTT
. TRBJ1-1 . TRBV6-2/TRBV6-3 CASSSRTVMNTEAFF TGTGCCAGCAGTTCCCGGACAGTCATGAACACTGAAGCTTTCTTT
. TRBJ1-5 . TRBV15 CATSRDVGNQPQHF TGTGCCACCAGCAGAGATGTAGGCAATCAGCCCCAGCATTTT
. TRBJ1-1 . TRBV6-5 CASSLDGVDTEAFF TGTGCCAGCAGTCTGGATGGGGTCGACACTGAAGCTTTCTTT
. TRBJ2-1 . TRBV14 CASSRTGFSSYNEQFF TGTGCCAGCAGCCGGACTGGGTTCAGCTCCTACAATGAGCAGTTCTTC
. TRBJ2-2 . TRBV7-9 CASSSGQNTGELFF TGTGCCAGCAGCTCCGGACAGAACACCGGGGAGCTGTTTTTT
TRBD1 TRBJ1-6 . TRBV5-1 CASSLDRGQGVNSPLHF TGCGCCAGCAGCTTGGATAGGGGGCAGGGCGTTAATTCACCCCTCCACTTT
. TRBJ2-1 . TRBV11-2 CASSRPPNEQFF TGTGCCAGCAGCCGGCCCCCGAATGAGCAGTTCTTC
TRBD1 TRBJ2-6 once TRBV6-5 CASSWQGASGANVLTF TGTGCCAGCAGTTGGCAGGGGGCGAGTGGGGCCAACGTCCTGACTTTC
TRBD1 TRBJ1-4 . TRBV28 CASSWDSLNEKLFF TGTGCCAGCAGTTGGGACAGCCTAAATGAAAAACTGTTTTTT
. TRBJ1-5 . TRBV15 CATSRDRGEWSPQHF TGTGCCACCAGCAGAGATCGCGGGGAATGGTCGCCCCAGCATTTT
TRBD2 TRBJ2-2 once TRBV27 CASSVTSGLNTGELFF TGTGCCAGCAGTGTGACTAGCGGACTGAACACCGGGGAGCTGTTTTTT
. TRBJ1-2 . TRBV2 CASSLSYGYTF TGTGCCAGCAGTCTTAGCTATGGCTACACCTTC
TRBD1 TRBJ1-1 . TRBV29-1 CSVPGQGLNTEAFF TGCAGCGTCCCGGGACAGGGGCTGAACACTGAAGCTTTCTTT
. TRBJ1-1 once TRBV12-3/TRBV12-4 CASSFRGGTEAFF TGTGCCAGCAGTTTCCGGGGGGGCACTGAAGCTTTCTTT
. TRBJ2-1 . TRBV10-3 CAISESEWGSGNEQFF TGTGCCATCAGTGAGTCGGAATGGGGTTCTGGGAATGAGCAGTTCTTC
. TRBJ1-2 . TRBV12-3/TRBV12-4 CASTDGVTYGYTF TGTGCCAGCACCGACGGTGTAACCTATGGCTACACCTTC
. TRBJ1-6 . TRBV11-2 CASRQGQGNSPLHF TGTGCCAGCAGGCAGGGTCAGGGCAATTCACCCCTCCACTTT
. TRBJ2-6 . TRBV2 CASVGNSGANVLTF TGTGCCAGCGTGGGCAACTCTGGGGCCAACGTCCTGACTTTC
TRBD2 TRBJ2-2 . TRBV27 CASSPGASGRGGELFF TGTGCCAGCAGCCCCGGGGCTAGCGGACGTGGCGGGGAGCTGTTTTTT
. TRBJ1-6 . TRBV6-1 CASSDRAGGSYNSPLHF TGTGCCAGCAGTGACAGGGCCGGGGGCTCCTATAATTCACCCCTCCACTTT
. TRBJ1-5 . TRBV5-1 CASSFDGRNQPQHF TGCGCCAGCAGTTTCGACGGACGCAATCAGCCCCAGCATTTT
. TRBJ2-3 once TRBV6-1 CASSEGNYRTDTQYF TGTGCCAGCAGTGAGGGTAACTACCGCACAGATACGCAGTATTTT
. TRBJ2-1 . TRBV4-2 CASSHSDGDEQFF TGTGCCAGCAGCCATTCAGACGGAGATGAGCAGTTCTTC
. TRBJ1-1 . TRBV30 CAWSPGVTNTEAFF TGTGCCTGGAGTCCAGGGGTTACGAACACTGAAGCTTTCTTT
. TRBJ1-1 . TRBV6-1 CASSESGGAGTEAFF TGTGCCAGCAGTGAAAGCGGAGGTGCTGGCACTGAAGCTTTCTTT
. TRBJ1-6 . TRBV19 CASSIQLFYNSPLHF TGTGCCAGTAGTATACAGCTCTTCTATAATTCACCCCTCCACTTT
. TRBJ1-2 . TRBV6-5 CASYGTRVNYGYTF TGTGCCAGCTATGGAACAAGGGTTAACTATGGCTACACCTTC
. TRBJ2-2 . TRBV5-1 CASSLDYTGELFF TGCGCCAGCAGCTTAGATTACACCGGGGAGCTGTTTTTT
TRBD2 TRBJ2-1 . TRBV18 CASSIPSGFLSYNEQFF TGTGCCAGCTCAATCCCTAGCGGGTTCTTGTCCTACAATGAGCAGTTCTTC
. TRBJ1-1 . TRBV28 CASSLSGGLQNEAFF TGTGCCAGCAGTTTGTCTGGGGGTTTGCAGAATGAAGCTTTCTTT
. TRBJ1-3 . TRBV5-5 CASSLGQGFSGNTIYF TGTGCCAGCAGCTTAGGACAAGGATTCTCTGGAAACACCATATATTTT
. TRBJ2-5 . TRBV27 CASSLSDQETQYF TGTGCCAGCAGTTTATCGGACCAAGAGACCCAGTACTTC
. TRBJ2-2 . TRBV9 CASSVGRRNTGELFF TGTGCCAGCAGCGTAGGAAGGAGAAACACCGGGGAGCTGTTTTTT
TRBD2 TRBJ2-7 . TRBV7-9 CASSFLAGAYEQYF TGTGCCAGCAGCTTTCTAGCGGGCGCCTACGAGCAGTACTTC
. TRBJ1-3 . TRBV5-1 CASSHQDRGSSGNTIYF TGCGCCAGCAGCCACCAGGACAGAGGATCCTCTGGAAACACCATATATTTT
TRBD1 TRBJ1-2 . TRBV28 CASSNANSGQGAKNYGYTF TGTGCCAGCAGTAATGCCAATTCTGGACAGGGGGCAAAAAACTATGGCTACACCTTC
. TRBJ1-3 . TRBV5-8 CASSFDRGNTIYF TGTGCCAGCAGTTTCGACCGGGGAAACACCATATATTTT
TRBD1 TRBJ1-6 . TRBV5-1 CASSLGQGNSPLHF TGCGCCAGCAGCCTGGGACAGGGTAATTCACCCCTCCACTTT
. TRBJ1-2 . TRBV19 CASSISPPYYGYTF TGTGCCAGTAGTATTAGTCCCCCGTACTATGGCTACACCTTC
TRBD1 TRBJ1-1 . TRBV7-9 CASINTGAMNTEAFF TGTGCCAGCATCAATACAGGGGCCATGAACACTGAAGCTTTCTTT
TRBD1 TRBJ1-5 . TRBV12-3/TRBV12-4 CASTLGTGVWHF TGTGCCAGCACCCTCGGGACAGGGGTCTGGCATTTT
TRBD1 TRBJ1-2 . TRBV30 CAWWMTGSGYTF TGTGCCTGGTGGATGACAGGGTCTGGCTACACCTTC
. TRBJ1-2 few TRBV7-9 CASSLGTLRFNYGYTF TGTGCCAGCAGTCTAGGGACTCTTCGGTTCAACTATGGCTACACCTTC